The T cell receptor (beta chain) under discussion was sequenced for a study of blood T cell repertoires in COVID-19. Study-wide context: Italy, Spain and the United States were the sources of the convalescent and acute COVID-19 samples. Sources were T cells, B-cell-depleted T cells, or PBMCs; the material itself was cDNA or gDNA.

Trimming removed 0 bases at V and 3 bases at J, with 6 bases between. The V gene's germline CDR1 is MGHRA and CDR2 YSYEKL. This CDR3 contains 14 residues. Methods used by the authors: Nucleated cell counts were estimated from reference gene primer amplification. Repertoires were generated with immunoSEQ multiplex PCR, while TCRdb's copy carries only in-frame clones and drops some. V and J calls and clone size are as listed in that table; D and trimming were resolved from the DNA. The sample includes 180,000 or so clones, about 75% seen only once; the top ten take just over 8.5%. The sample holds many counts of this clone.

The sequence was obtained from a woman aged 45-65 years with active or convalescent COVID-19. This rearrangement joins TRBV4-1 to TRBJ2-4; D gene unclear. Sequencing was carried out using peripheral blood. The CDR3 DNA reads TGCGCCAGCAGCCAAGATAAGAGCAAAAACATTCAGTACTTC. Its translation is CASSQDKSKNIQYF.